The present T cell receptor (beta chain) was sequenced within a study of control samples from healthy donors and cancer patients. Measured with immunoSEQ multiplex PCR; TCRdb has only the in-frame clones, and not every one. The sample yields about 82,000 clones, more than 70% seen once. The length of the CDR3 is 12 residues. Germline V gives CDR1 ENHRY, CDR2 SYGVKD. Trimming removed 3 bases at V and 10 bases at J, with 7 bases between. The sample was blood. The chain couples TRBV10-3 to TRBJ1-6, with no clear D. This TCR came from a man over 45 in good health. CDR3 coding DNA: TGTGCCATCAGTGATACGGACTCACCCCTCCACTTT. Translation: CAISDTDSPLHF.